This TCR beta chain is drawn from a study of T-cell memory formation after mild COVID-19. The CDR3 length is 13 residues. Trimming left V 4 bases short and J 8 bases short, with 14 bases between. The germline CDR1 and CDR2 sequences are SGHTA and FQGNSA. This clonotype occurred a few times. Its antigen is unidentified. General study points: That cross-reactive memory joined was suggested by some responding clones appearing in pre-infection memory. Specificity for SARS-CoV-2 was not confirmed among the second-wave clones peaking on day 37.

TCRdb re-called the 5' RACE reads through MiXCR, storing one row per CDR3 protein. The sample lists 400,000 to 500,000 distinct CDR3 sequences, around 20% occurring once. This sequence originates from an adult woman who had mild COVID-19 (a few samples of this study predate the infection). Cell type and time point are not known. J is TRBJ1-2 and V is TRBV7-2; D is perhaps TRBD1 (6 bases). What was sequenced was PBMCs or a T cell subset sorted from them (not recorded which). CDR3: CASSSQGLGGYTF. For the CDR3, the DNA is TGTGCCAGCAGCTCACAGGGTTTAGGGGGCTACACCTTC.